This T cell receptor (beta chain) was profiled in a study of molecular identifiers for immune sequencing clone quantification. The overall study: Naive CD8 cell RNA, from roughly 20,000 or 100,000 cells, was split five ways in replicates, with four sequenced.

This CDR3 is 15 amino acids long. V lost 5 bases to trimming and J lost 3 bases; unmatched junction nucleotides: 8. Germline CDR1 is SEHNR and CDR2 is FQNEAQ (reference sequence). Study-wide points: Effector cells had over 98% of their molecules in clones above 20 RNA copies, while naive cells had under 1%.

For bulk TCR libraries, previously described methods and listed TCR primers were used. From the PCR reads, TCRdb called clonotypes with MiXCR, one entry per CDR3 protein. The data contain roughly 71,000 distinct CDR3 sequences, around a sixth of them seen just once; the ten biggest clones take up around 1.5%. On this clonotype itself: Antigen: not known.

V usage is TRBV7-9 and J usage is TRBJ2-5, with 8 bases matching TRBD1. The sequence came from a human donor in good health. Some libraries in this study had Jurkat cell RNA spiked in. Sequences were obtained from naive CD8+ T cells from blood, with Jurkat cell RNA spiked in. Noted subset: FACS-sorted CD8+CD4-CCR7+CD45RA+ naive T cells. CDR3 in amino acids: CASSPPQTGEETQYF. The CDR3 DNA follows: TGTGCCAGCAGCCCGCCCCAGACAGGGGAAGAGACCCAGTACTTC.